This T cell receptor beta chain was recovered during a study of shared clonotypes between healthy human individuals. On the study more broadly: Per-donor plates numbered three CD4 naive, three CD4 memory, two CD8 naive and one CD8 memory. Study-level points and caveats: Rarefaction gave evidence that sorted-subset sequencing remained incomplete despite large depth.

The protocol was immunoSEQ multiplex PCR, while the TCRdb copy is restricted to in-frame clones and leaves out a portion. Among hundreds of thousands of clones listed, roughly 95% were seen once. On this clone: The target antigen is unknown.

Looked up from germline, CDR1 is MNHEY and CDR2 is SVGAGI. The ends were cut back, 0 bases at V and 0 bases at J, with 6 bases in the middle. The CDR3 length is 14 residues. Naive CD8 cells comprised CD45RO-negative, CCR7-positively selected cells, excluding terminally differentiated effector memory CD45RA+ cells. Everyone who donated was a Caucasian adult who lived in Nashville, Tennessee. The receptor was derived from a woman in her thirties in good health. Sequenced sample: naive CD8+ T cells sorted from blood. V is TRBV6-5 and J is TRBJ2-7; D ambiguous. CDR3 region: CASSYSETSYEQYF. CDR3 sequence (DNA): TGTGCCAGCAGTTACTCAGAGACCTCCTACGAGCAGTACTTC.